The 7 T cell receptor beta chains in this list originate from one sample, sequenced in a study of T cells in narcolepsy. Libraries were prepared by immunoSEQ multiplex PCR; TCRdb keeps only in-frame clonotypes and omits some of them. The repertoire includes approximately 30,000 clones, 84% of them detected once, and around 1.3% sits in the top ten. Sequenced sample: CD45RA- memory CD4+ T cells from PBMCs. All receptors come from a human donor with narcolepsy.

Here the CDR3 reads CASRSTQGPGGELFF. As DNA, the CDR3 is TGTGCCAGCCGCTCTACACAGGGCCCAGGGGGGGAGCTGTTTTTT. V is TRBV7-2 and J is TRBJ2-2, with D perhaps matching TRBD1 (6 bases). Deletions cut 8 bases from V and 8 bases from J, with 21 bases between. Germline CDR1 reads SGHTA; CDR2 reads FQGNSA. The CDR3 covers 15 residues.

A remark on this clone: At one end the junction does not follow the germline gene, possibly because of a read error. The chain uses TRBV14 and TRBJ2-7; 10 bases align to TRBD1. From germline, CDR1 is SGHDN and CDR2 FVKESK. CDR3 length: 14 amino acids. The CDR3 sequence: CAGSQQTGGDEQYF. CDR3 nucleotides: TGTGCCGGCAGCCAACAGACAGGGGGCGACGAGCAGTACTTC.

The chain recombines TRBV29-1 with TRBJ2-3; TRBD1 matches at 11 bases. This CDR3 is 14 amino acids long. Germline CDR1 and CDR2: SQVTM and ANQGSEA. With V trimmed by 6 bases and J by 4 bases, 6 bases remained unmatched. The CDR3 sequence: CSVSDRGRADTQYF. CDR3 DNA sequence: TGCAGCGTCTCGGACAGGGGGCGCGCAGATACGCAGTATTTT.

The chain has TRBV2 and TRBJ2-1, with D possibly called TRBD1 or TRBD2 (6 bases each). Trimming cost V 4 bases and J 7 bases, with 23 bases left between them. Germline CDR1 and CDR2: SNHLY and FYNNEI. The CDR3 runs 17 residues. The CDR3 spells CASSAGALGASRNEQFF. The CDR3 DNA reads as TGTGCCAGCAGTGCGGGGGCCCTAGGAGCGTCAAGAAATGAGCAGTTCTTC.

The chain couples TRBV5-1 to TRBJ2-6; D call uncertain. The CDR3 has 16 residues. Germline CDR1 SGHRS, CDR2 YFSETQ. V was shortened by 2 bases and J by 2 bases, with 11 bases between the two germline ends. This CDR3 reads CASSFDGDPGANVLTF. CDR3 coding DNA: TGCGCCAGCAGCTTCGATGGGGATCCTGGGGCCAACGTCCTGACTTTC.

This clone was recorded a few times. V is TRBV6-1 and J is TRBJ2-7; 8 nucleotides agree with TRBD1. The CDR3 is 14 amino acids. Looked up from germline, CDR1 is MNHNS and CDR2 is SASEGT. Trimming took 3 bases from V and 7 from J; bases not matched to a gene: 8. CDR3 sequence: CASSDWSTGGEQYV. The CDR3 bases are TGTGCCAGCAGTGACTGGTCAACAGGGGGGGAGCAGTACGTC.

The chain has TRBV5-4 and TRBJ2-4; no clear D gene. Trimming removed 2 bases from V and 10 bases from J, with 13 bases in between. Germline V gene lookup returns CDR1 SGHNT and CDR2 YYREEE (reference sequence). CDR3 size: 13 residues. For the CDR3, the DNA is TGTGCCAGCAGCTTCCGACAAGGCCATATTCAGTACTTC. Translated: CASSFRQGHIQYF.